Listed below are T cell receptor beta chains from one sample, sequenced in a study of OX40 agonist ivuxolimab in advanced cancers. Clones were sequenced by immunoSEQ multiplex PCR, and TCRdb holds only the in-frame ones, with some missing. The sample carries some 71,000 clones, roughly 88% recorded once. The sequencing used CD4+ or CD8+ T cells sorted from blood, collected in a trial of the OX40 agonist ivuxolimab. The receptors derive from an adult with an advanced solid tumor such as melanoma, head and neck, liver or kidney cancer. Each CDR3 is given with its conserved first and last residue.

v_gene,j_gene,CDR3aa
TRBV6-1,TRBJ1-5,CASSVGTVGIFQPQHF
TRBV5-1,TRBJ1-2,CASSLGTGSDYGYTF
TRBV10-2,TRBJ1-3,CASSNVGGNTIYF
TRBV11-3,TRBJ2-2,CASTAGFDTGELFF
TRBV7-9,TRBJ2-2,CASSRNRGQPNTGELFF
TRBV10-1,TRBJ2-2,CASSPRTGGNTGELFF
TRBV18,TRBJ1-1,CASSPIFTEGTEAFF
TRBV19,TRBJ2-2,CASSQGAGGELFF
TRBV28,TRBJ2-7,CASSPQGGVYEQYF
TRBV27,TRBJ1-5,CASRQDLNQPQHF
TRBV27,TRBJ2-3,CASSRQYTDTQYF
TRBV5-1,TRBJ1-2,CASSLYGGVEGYTF
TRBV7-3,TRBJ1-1,CASSDRTRAAGNTEAFF
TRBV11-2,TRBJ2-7,CASSLAFSEYEQYF
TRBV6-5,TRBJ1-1,CASSLADHMNTEAFF
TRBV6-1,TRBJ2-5,CASRWAGGETQYF
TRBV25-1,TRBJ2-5,CAVSSGSQETQYF
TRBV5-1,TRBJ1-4,CASSWVTGQTNEKLFF
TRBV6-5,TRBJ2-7,CASSGFANDEQYF
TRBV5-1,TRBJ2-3,CASSLAAGTGGADTQYF
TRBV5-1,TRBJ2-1,CASSLVMTGGSQNEQFF
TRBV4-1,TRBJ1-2,CASSQIRQGSYGYTF
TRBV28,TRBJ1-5,CATGRGNQPQHF
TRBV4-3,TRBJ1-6,CASQLDGNSPLHF
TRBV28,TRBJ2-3,CASSRTASSTDTQYF
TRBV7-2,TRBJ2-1,CASSSRQVPYNEQFF
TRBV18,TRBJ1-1,CASSPGVDTEAFF
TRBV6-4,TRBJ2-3,CASSATSNTDTQYF
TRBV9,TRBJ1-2,CASSSGQGDGYTF